The rows below give T cell receptor beta chains drawn from one sample of a study of blood T cell repertoires in COVID-19. Profiled with immunoSEQ multiplex PCR; TCRdb holds only in-frame clones, not every one. The sample lists 310,000 or so clones; 70% to 90% were seen once. The specimen sequenced was peripheral blood. The receptors were sampled from a man younger than 35 who had recovered from COVID-19. The CDR3 runs from the conserved cysteine through the conserved F or W. The D gene is left open where the match is weak. Clone size is given for some rows only: seen once, a few or many times, or a class if the clone is expanded.

D gene: TRBD1
J gene: TRBJ1-2
clone size: .
V gene: TRBV10-3
CDR3 DNA: TGTGCCATCAGAGGGACAGCCACTAACTATGGCTACACCTTC
CDR3 protein: CAIRGTATNYGYTF

D gene: TRBD2
J gene: TRBJ2-1
clone size: .
V gene: TRBV6-4
CDR3 DNA: TGTGCCAGCAGTGAGGAGATAGCGGGAGGAACAGTGGGGCAGTTCTTC
CDR3 protein: CASSEEIAGGTVGQFF

D gene: TRBD1
J gene: TRBJ1-2
clone size: .
V gene: TRBV6-4
CDR3 DNA: TGTGCCAGAGATACAGGGGAATATGGCTACACCTTC
CDR3 protein: CARDTGEYGYTF

D gene: .
J gene: TRBJ1-1
clone size: .
V gene: TRBV5-6
CDR3 DNA: TGTGCCAGCAGCTTCGGCGGCCGCACTGAAGCTTTCTTT
CDR3 protein: CASSFGGRTEAFF

D gene: TRBD1
J gene: TRBJ2-2
clone size: .
V gene: TRBV9
CDR3 DNA: TGTGCCAGCAGCGTACCCATGGGACAGGGCAACACCGGGGAGCTGTTTTTT
CDR3 protein: CASSVPMGQGNTGELFF

D gene: .
J gene: TRBJ2-7
clone size: .
V gene: TRBV3-1/TRBV3-2
CDR3 DNA: TGTGCCAGCAGCTACCGGGACTTTCCCTACGAGCAGTACTTC
CDR3 protein: CASSYRDFPYEQYF

D gene: .
J gene: TRBJ2-3
clone size: .
V gene: TRBV5-6
CDR3 DNA: TGTGCCAGCAGCTTCCCGTCGGGGGTGACAGATACGCAGTATTTT
CDR3 protein: CASSFPSGVTDTQYF

D gene: TRBD2
J gene: TRBJ2-7
clone size: .
V gene: TRBV2
CDR3 DNA: TGTGCCAGCAGTTCTCCTTCGATCCAGCGGGAGGCCTACGAGCAGTACTTC
CDR3 protein: CASSSPSIQREAYEQYF

D gene: .
J gene: TRBJ2-3
clone size: .
V gene: TRBV7-8
CDR3 DNA: TGTGCCAGCAGCTTCGGCAGGGGTGGCACAGATACGCAGTATTTT
CDR3 protein: CASSFGRGGTDTQYF

D gene: TRBD2
J gene: TRBJ2-1
clone size: .
V gene: TRBV6-5
CDR3 DNA: TGTGCCAGCAGTTTAGCGGGGGCCCCCAGGGAGCAGTTCTTC
CDR3 protein: CASSLAGAPREQFF

D gene: .
J gene: TRBJ2-5
clone size: .
V gene: TRBV12-3/TRBV12-4
CDR3 DNA: TGTGCCAGCACCCCTAGAATACAAGAGACCCAGTACTTC
CDR3 protein: CASTPRIQETQYF

D gene: TRBD2
J gene: TRBJ2-3
clone size: .
V gene: TRBV20-1
CDR3 DNA: TGCAGTGCTAGTAGCCTAGCGGTTAGCACAGATACGCAGTATTTT
CDR3 protein: CSASSLAVSTDTQYF

D gene: TRBD2
J gene: TRBJ2-1
clone size: .
V gene: TRBV5-8
CDR3 DNA: TGTGCCAGCAGCTTGGGACTAGCGAGCTCCTACAATGAGCAGTTCTTC
CDR3 protein: CASSLGLASSYNEQFF

D gene: TRBD2
J gene: TRBJ2-2
clone size: .
V gene: TRBV7-8
CDR3 DNA: TGTGCCAGCAGCCTAGCACCCGTAGGACTAGCGGGGGCCGGGGAGCTGTTTTTT
CDR3 protein: CASSLAPVGLAGAGELFF

D gene: TRBD2
J gene: TRBJ2-1
clone size: .
V gene: TRBV5-4
CDR3 DNA: TGTGCCAGCAGCGGGGCGACTAGCGGCGTCCAACCGTACAATGAGCAGTTCTTC
CDR3 protein: CASSGATSGVQPYNEQFF

D gene: .
J gene: TRBJ1-2
clone size: .
V gene: TRBV3-1/TRBV3-2
CDR3 DNA: TGTGCCAGCAGCCAAGATCGCTATGGCTACACCTTC
CDR3 protein: CASSQDRYGYTF

D gene: TRBD2
J gene: TRBJ2-7
clone size: .
V gene: TRBV9
CDR3 DNA: TGTGCCAGCAGCGTAGGGGCTAGCGGGCTCTACGAGCAGTACTTC
CDR3 protein: CASSVGASGLYEQYF

D gene: .
J gene: TRBJ2-7
clone size: .
V gene: TRBV6-5
CDR3 DNA: TGTGCCAGCACACCTAACTCCTACGAGCAGTACTTC
CDR3 protein: CASTPNSYEQYF

D gene: .
J gene: TRBJ2-2
clone size: few
V gene: TRBV7-2
CDR3 DNA: TGTGCCAGCAGCGGGGGGTTCCACACCGGGGAGCTGTTTTTT
CDR3 protein: CASSGGFHTGELFF

D gene: TRBD2
J gene: TRBJ2-1
clone size: .
V gene: TRBV18
CDR3 DNA: TGTGCCAGCTCACCACCGGGGACTAACAACAATGAGCAGTTCTTC
CDR3 protein: CASSPPGTNNNEQFF

D gene: TRBD2
J gene: TRBJ2-1
clone size: .
V gene: TRBV27
CDR3 DNA: TGTGCCAGCAGTCCGACTAGCGGGGAGGCCTCCTACAATGAGCAGTTCTTC
CDR3 protein: CASSPTSGEASYNEQFF

D gene: TRBD1
J gene: TRBJ2-1
clone size: .
V gene: TRBV4-1
CDR3 DNA: TGCGCCAGCAGCCAAGAGGGACCGGGACAGGCCTACAATGAGCAGTTCTTC
CDR3 protein: CASSQEGPGQAYNEQFF

D gene: .
J gene: TRBJ2-2
clone size: once
V gene: TRBV7-3
CDR3 DNA: TGTGCCAGCAGCCCCTCAGGGACGAACACCGGGGAGCTGTTTTTT
CDR3 protein: CASSPSGTNTGELFF

D gene: .
J gene: TRBJ2-3
clone size: .
V gene: TRBV5-1
CDR3 DNA: TGCGCCAGCAGCTTTGGCGATACGCAGTATTTT
CDR3 protein: CASSFGDTQYF

D gene: TRBD1
J gene: TRBJ1-5
clone size: once
V gene: TRBV5-1
CDR3 DNA: TGCGCCAGCAGCTTGGCCGGACAGGGGGAACAGCCCCAGCATTTT
CDR3 protein: CASSLAGQGEQPQHF

D gene: .
J gene: TRBJ1-3
clone size: once
V gene: TRBV6-5
CDR3 DNA: .
CDR3 protein: CASSSSTGDTIYF

D gene: .
J gene: TRBJ2-3
clone size: .
V gene: TRBV5-1
CDR3 DNA: TGCGCCAGCAGCACATGGGGAGGTAGCACAGATACGCAGTATTTT
CDR3 protein: CASSTWGGSTDTQYF

D gene: .
J gene: TRBJ2-1
clone size: .
V gene: TRBV28
CDR3 DNA: TGTGCCAGCAGTGCGGGTACTAGCCCCCAAGAGCAGTTCTTC
CDR3 protein: CASSAGTSPQEQFF

D gene: .
J gene: TRBJ1-3
clone size: .
V gene: TRBV30
CDR3 DNA: TGTGCCAGGCGTGAGGCAGGGGCCTTCTCTGGAAACACCATATATTTT
CDR3 protein: CARREAGAFSGNTIYF

D gene: .
J gene: TRBJ1-1
clone size: .
V gene: TRBV5-5
CDR3 DNA: TGTGCCAGCAGCACCATTTCAGGGGAAGCTTTCTTT
CDR3 protein: CASSTISGEAFF

D gene: .
J gene: TRBJ2-2
clone size: .
V gene: TRBV5-1
CDR3 DNA: TGCGCCAGCAGCTTGGCCGCGGGGAACACCGGGGAGCTGTTTTTT
CDR3 protein: CASSLAAGNTGELFF

D gene: .
J gene: TRBJ1-2
clone size: .
V gene: TRBV19
CDR3 DNA: TGTGCCAGTAGCATGGGGGCCCCCTCGATGGGCTACACCTTC
CDR3 protein: CASSMGAPSMGYTF

D gene: .
J gene: TRBJ2-1
clone size: .
V gene: TRBV19
CDR3 DNA: TGTGCCAGTAGTATGGCCGGGTACAATGAGCAGTTCTTC
CDR3 protein: CASSMAGYNEQFF

D gene: .
J gene: TRBJ1-1
clone size: few
V gene: TRBV6-5
CDR3 DNA: TGTGCCAGCAGTTACGCGGGCATGAACACTGAAGCTTTCTTT
CDR3 protein: CASSYAGMNTEAFF

D gene: .
J gene: TRBJ1-4
clone size: .
V gene: TRBV10-1
CDR3 DNA: TGCGCCAGCAGTGAACGACAGACTGGGCCCCGGAAAAAACTGTTTTTT
CDR3 protein: CASSERQTGPRKKLFF

D gene: TRBD1
J gene: TRBJ2-1
clone size: once
V gene: TRBV30
CDR3 DNA: TGTGCCTGGAACATTGACAGGGGGTTCTACAATGAGCAGTTCTTC
CDR3 protein: CAWNIDRGFYNEQFF

D gene: TRBD1
J gene: TRBJ1-1
clone size: .
V gene: TRBV6-4
CDR3 DNA: TGTGCCAGCAGTTCACAGGGGGCCGCTGAAGCTTTCTTT
CDR3 protein: CASSSQGAAEAFF

D gene: TRBD1
J gene: TRBJ1-6
clone size: .
V gene: TRBV25-1
CDR3 DNA: TGTGCCAGCAGTACGCGGACAGGGACAAATAATTCACCCCTCCACTTT
CDR3 protein: CASSTRTGTNNSPLHF

D gene: TRBD1
J gene: TRBJ2-6
clone size: .
V gene: TRBV18
CDR3 DNA: TGTGCCAGCTCACATGCCGGGACAGAATCATCCGGGGCCAACGTCCTGACTTTC
CDR3 protein: CASSHAGTESSGANVLTF

D gene: TRBD1
J gene: TRBJ1-2
clone size: .
V gene: TRBV19
CDR3 DNA: TGTGCCAGTAGTGACAGGGCGAACTATGGCTACACCTTC
CDR3 protein: CASSDRANYGYTF

D gene: .
J gene: TRBJ1-2
clone size: .
V gene: TRBV4-1
CDR3 DNA: TGCGCCAGCAGCCAAGATAACAGCCAGCCCTATGGCTACACCTTC
CDR3 protein: CASSQDNSQPYGYTF

D gene: .
J gene: TRBJ1-1
clone size: .
V gene: TRBV6-5
CDR3 DNA: TGTGCCAGCAGACCCGCGGGTGAAGTGGAAGCTTTCTTT
CDR3 protein: CASRPAGEVEAFF

D gene: TRBD1
J gene: TRBJ1-2
clone size: .
V gene: TRBV6-1
CDR3 DNA: TGTGCCAGCAGTGACCGACAGGGCTTTGGCTACACCTTC
CDR3 protein: CASSDRQGFGYTF

D gene: TRBD2
J gene: TRBJ2-2
clone size: .
V gene: TRBV10-1
CDR3 DNA: TGCGCCAGCAGTGGGGGACTAGCGTCCGGCACCGGGGAGCTGTTTTTT
CDR3 protein: CASSGGLASGTGELFF

D gene: .
J gene: TRBJ1-4
clone size: .
V gene: TRBV3-1/TRBV3-2
CDR3 DNA: TGTGCCAGCAGCCCGGGGGGCACAAATGAAAAACTGTTTTTT
CDR3 protein: CASSPGGTNEKLFF